This TCR beta chain was recovered during a study of high-grade serous ovarian cancer treatment subgroups. Turning to the study itself: Samples averaged around 14,000 reads and around 7,000 unique TCR beta rearrangements.

In the case of this clone: Its antigen is as yet unknown.

With 2 bases removed from V and 7 bases from J, the gap between germline ends came to 12 bases. The CDR3 has 13 residues. The germline V gene has CDR1 SGHDT and CDR2 YYEEEE. Generated by immunoSEQ multiplex PCR, the TCRdb table keeps only in-frame clones and is missing some. The top ten hold more than 9% of the sample, which has 500 to 750 clones, approximately 80% seen once. General study findings and limits: These tumor repertoires lack spatial information from bulk sequencing.

The tumor samples were collected prior to definitive surgery or chemotherapy. The gene calls are TRBV5-6 and TRBJ2-5, with D perhaps given as TRBD1 or TRBD2 (5 bases each). The origin of this receptor is a human donor with high-grade serous ovarian cancer. The specimen was tumor tissue. CDR3 amino acids: CASSFGTRGTQYF. The DNA of the CDR3 is TGTGCCAGCAGCTTTGGGACCCGGGGGACCCAGTACTTC.